The subject of this entry is one TCR beta chain. The sample comes from a study of blood T cells in healthy people across ages. With a J-beta primer mix and a sample-barcoded 5' primer, a second PCR ran about 6 to 11 cycles. TCRdb processed the 5' RACE reads anew with MiXCR; each CDR3 protein has one entry. The table includes 1,500,000 or so distinct CDR3 sequences, approximately 63% detected once. The CDR3 contains 14 residues. Germline lookup yields CDR1 DFQATT and CDR2 SNEGSKA (reference sequence). J gave up 2 bases and V 6 bases, and 10 bases lay outside the gene matches. The TCR originated in a man aged 18 to 29 in good health. The sample taken for sequencing was blood. The chain recombines TRBV20-1 with TRBJ2-7; 7 bases fit TRBD1. The CDR3 region is CSADRQGETYEQYF. CDR3 nucleotides: TGCAGTGCAGATAGACAGGGCGAGACCTACGAGCAGTACTTC.